The 15 T cell receptor beta chains reported below all come from one sample, sequenced in a study of T cell repertoires in cytomegalovirus infection. TCRdb redid the calling of the reads with MiXCR, one entry per CDR3 protein. The profile shows 100,000 to 150,000 distinct CDR3 sequences, 20% to 30% of them singletons. These receptors' targets are unknown. Sequenced input: PBMCs, sequenced either directly or after in vitro stimulation (not recorded which). These receptors originate from a human donor in good health (CMV status not recorded). Some clones in this sample may be carry-over from other donors' samples.

The chain carries TRBV6-2 or TRBV6-3 and TRBJ2-7, with 12 bases aligning to TRBD2. Per the germline V gene, CDR1 is MNHEY and CDR2 is SVGEGT. With 6 bases clipped from V and 0 bases from J, the junction kept 9 bases outside the gene matches. The CDR3 runs 17 residues. The CDR3 DNA sequence: TGTGCCAGCAGAGGACGGACTAGCGGGAAAACCTCCTACGAGCAGTACGTC. Translation: CASRGRTSGKTSYEQYV.

This chain uses TRBV28 with TRBJ2-5; 9 bases are a match to TRBD1. The junction had 3 bases not matched to a gene; V was cut back by 6 bases and J by 4 bases. The germline gives CDR1 MDHEN, CDR2 SYDVKM. The CDR3 length is 13 residues. CDR3 sequence: CASSGQGSETQYF. As DNA, the CDR3 is TGTGCCAGCAGCGGACAGGGGTCAGAGACCCAGTACTTC.

The chain is built from TRBV7-2 and TRBJ2-1; 9 positions agree with TRBD2. Germline CDR1 and CDR2: SGHTA and FQGNSA. This CDR3 contains 15 residues. J was trimmed by 6 bases and V by 5 bases; bases with no gene match: 8. The CDR3: CASSPSSGIPNEQFF. CDR3 nucleotide sequence: TGTGCCAGCAGCCCTTCTAGCGGGATTCCCAATGAGCAGTTCTTC.

This clonotype was found many times. The genes are TRBV19 and TRBJ1-1; maybe TRBD1 (6 bases). The CDR3 length is 15 residues. CDR1 and CDR2 from the germline V gene are LNHDA and SQIVND (reference sequence). Trimming pared 5 bases from V and 1 base from J, leaving 14 bases between. The CDR3 coding sequence is TGTGCCAGTAGTGCCCTCTCGGGACAGAACACTGAAGCTTTCTTT. Protein sequence: CASSALSGQNTEAFF.

V usage is TRBV20-1 and J usage is TRBJ2-1, with 7 bases matching TRBD2. Germline CDR1 is DFQATT and CDR2 is SNEGSKA (reference sequence). CDR3 size: 14 residues. The J segment lost 4 bases and the V segment lost 3 bases, leaving 6 bases of the junction unmatched. The CDR3 loop is CSARPSGIYNEQFF. The CDR3 DNA sequence: TGCAGTGCTAGGCCTAGCGGTATATACAATGAGCAGTTCTTC.

This chain joins TRBV6-1 and TRBJ1-1; no clear D gene. Germline CDR1 MNHNS, CDR2 SASEGT. This CDR3 region has 10 residues. V lost 6 bases and J lost 4, with 3 bases in between. The CDR3 sequence is CASRSTEAFF. The CDR3 DNA sequence: TGTGCCAGCAGAAGCACTGAAGCTTTCTTT.

This clonotype has more than one count but fewer than ten. The J gene is TRBJ2-3, the V gene TRBV20-1; D might be TRBD2 (6 bases). The germline V and J ends were trimmed by 0 bases and 2 bases, with 24 bases remaining between them. Germline V CDR1 and CDR2: DFQATT, SNEGSKA (reference sequence). The CDR3 contains 19 residues. CDR3 residues: CSARDSPPSWEVITDTQYF. In nucleotides, the CDR3 is TGCAGTGCTAGAGACAGCCCACCTAGCTGGGAGGTTATCACAGATACGCAGTATTTT.

V is TRBV6-2 or TRBV6-3 and J is TRBJ2-3; 9 nucleotides agree with TRBD2. The CDR3 length is 15 residues. The germline CDR1 and CDR2 sequences are MNHEY and SVGEGT. The V gene end was trimmed by 4 bases and the J gene end by 6 bases; junction bases not matched to a gene: 8. The CDR3 spells CASSSAGGRSDTQYF. The CDR3, as DNA: TGTGCCAGCAGTTCGGCGGGAGGGCGGTCGGATACGCAGTATTTT.

V is TRBV7-2 and J is TRBJ1-2; TRBD1 matches 7 bases. The CDR3 extends over 13 amino acids. J was trimmed by 8 bases and V by 5 bases; bases with no gene match: 8. The germline V gene has CDR1 SGHTA and CDR2 FQGNSA. The CDR3 DNA reads as TGTGCCAGCAGCCCTGACAGGGTTCGAGGCTACACCTTC. Residues: CASSPDRVRGYTF.

This CDR3 reads CASSLGGGRENTIYF. CDR3 nucleotide sequence: TGTGCCAGCAGCTTAGGGGGGGGAAGAGAAAACACCATATATTTT. The chain is built from TRBV7-9 and TRBJ1-3; D possibly corresponds to TRBD1 (5 bases). Germline V gives CDR1 SEHNR, CDR2 FQNEAQ (reference sequence). The germline V and J ends were trimmed by 1 base and 6 bases, with 13 bases remaining between them. The CDR3 has 15 amino acids.

Notes on this clonotype: With a much larger clone just one base away, this may be a read error. The CDR3 reads CASRPGTSGPYEQYF. Here the CDR3 DNA reads TGTGCCAGCAGACCGGGGACTAGCGGGCCCTACGAGCAGTACTTC. V usage is TRBV6-5 and J usage is TRBJ2-7; TRBD2 agrees at 12 bases. V was pared by 6 bases and J by 2 bases, with 5 bases of the junction left unmatched. The CDR3 has 15 residues. CDR1 MNHEY and CDR2 SVGAGI come from the germline V gene.

This clonotype was detected only once. The chain carries TRBV11-2 and TRBJ1-1; D gene ambiguous. V was cut by 5 bases and J by 0 bases, with 13 bases left in between. The germline V gene encodes CDR1 SGHAT and CDR2 FQNNGV. The length of the CDR3 is 15 residues. CDR3 amino acids: CASSPPAVLNTEAFF. CDR3 nucleotide sequence: TGTGCCAGCAGCCCCCCGGCCGTGCTGAACACTGAAGCTTTCTTT.

This clonotype appeared a few times. The rearrangement uses TRBV7-2 and TRBJ2-3; no reliable D call. Trimming removed 1 base from V and 6 bases from J, with 11 bases in between. Germline V gives CDR1 SGHTA, CDR2 FQGNSA. The CDR3 is 14 residues long. Written as DNA, the CDR3 is TGTGCCAGCAGCTTAGGTGCGGTGGGGGATACGCAGTATTTT. Amino acid sequence: CASSLGAVGDTQYF.

In its sample, this clonotype was seen a few times. This sequence joins TRBV7-9 and TRBJ1-6, with D unclear. Germline values: CDR1 SEHNR, CDR2 FQNEAQ (reference sequence). V dropped 5 bases and J dropped 10 bases, with 12 bases sitting between them. The CDR3 is made up of 13 amino acids. This CDR3 reads CASSQRTESPLHF. In DNA form, the CDR3 reads TGTGCCAGCAGCCAAAGGACCGAATCACCCCTCCACTTT.

In its sample, this clonotype was seen many times. The chain joins TRBV4-1 to TRBJ2-7; D gene uncertain. The CDR3 is 15 amino acids. The germline V and J ends were trimmed by 0 bases and 3 bases, with 12 bases remaining between them. CDR1 MGHRA and CDR2 YSYEKL come from the germline V gene. In DNA, the CDR3 is TGCGCCAGCAGCCAAGAAAGGCGACAAAACTACGAGCAGTACTTC. Amino acid sequence: CASSQERRQNYEQYF.